This TCR beta chain was sequenced during a study of human T cells and chemical hapten exposure. Findings and limits, study-wide: The number of TCRs above 1 in 1000 frequency did not change after DPC sensitization.

As handled by the study authors: TCR counts had a median of around 94,000 per sample and spanned about 23,224 to 750,000. TCRdb re-called the RACE reads through MiXCR, storing one row per CDR3 protein. Here the V and J calls rest on TCRdb's processing, not on the authors' analysis. The sample holds some 65,000 distinct CDR3 sequences, around 6.5% seen once. Time point given: healthy volunteer bleed at 6 weeks. Unfractionated whole blood was the source of the extracted total RNA. The ends lost 5 bases at V and 0 bases at J; junction bases unmatched: 11. Germline V gene lookup returns CDR1 KGHDR and CDR2 SFDVKD. The CDR3 length is 18 residues. In this sample, this clonotype turned up many times. No antigen is known for it.

The V gene is TRBV24-1, the J gene TRBJ2-1; 8 nucleotides match TRBD2. Sequencing was carried out using whole blood. This TCR derives from a female donor in good health. Some clones in this sample may be carry-over from other donors' samples. CDR3 amino acids: CATSGLVPGLVSYNEQFF. The CDR3, as DNA: TGTGCCACCAGTGGCTTAGTACCGGGACTAGTCTCCTACAATGAGCAGTTCTTC.